A single sample gave rise to the 13 T cell receptor beta chains below, sequenced in a study of blood T cell repertoires in COVID-19. The data were produced by immunoSEQ multiplex PCR, yet TCRdb's version contains in-frame clones alone and is incomplete. The top ten hold 15% to 20% of the sample, which has about 130,000 clones, 75% to 90% seen once. Sequencing used PBMCs or T cells enriched from blood (not recorded which). The receptors were sampled from a man aged 30 to 45 who had recovered from COVID-19.

V usage is TRBV2 and J usage is TRBJ1-2; D is ambiguous. The V gene lost 5 bases and the J gene lost 2 bases, with 12 bases spanning the gap. CDR1 and CDR2 from the germline V gene are SNHLY and FYNNEI. The CDR3 is 14 residues long. The CDR3 loop is CASSPRTGNYGYTF. The CDR3 DNA is TGTGCCAGCAGTCCGCGGACGGGGAACTATGGCTACACCTTC. The full variable domain, in which reference TRBV2 and TRBJ1-2 provide the parts outside the CDR3, is EPEVTQTPSHQVTQMGQEVILRCVPISNHLYFYWYRQILGQKVEFLVSFYNNEISEKSEIFDDQFSVERPDGSNFTLKIRSTKLEDSAMYFCASSPRTGNYGYTFGSGTRLTVV.

This clone was observed a single time. The chain employs TRBV5-6 and TRBJ1-6; D perhaps matches TRBD1 (5 bases). Between the trimmed V and J ends, which lost 4 bases and 7 bases, there was a span of 12 bases. This CDR3 has 14 residues. Looked up from germline, CDR1 is SGHDT and CDR2 is YYEEEE. The CDR3 loop reads CASSRLRENSPLHF. The CDR3 DNA is TGTGCCAGCAGCCGCCTCAGGGAAAATTCACCCCTCCACTTT.

The chain links TRBV5-6 to TRBJ2-2; tentatively, D is TRBD2 (6 bases). V was cut by 0 bases and J by 4 bases, with 13 bases left in between. CDR1 SGHDT and CDR2 YYEEEE come from the germline V gene. CDR3 length: 16 residues. CDR3 nucleotide sequence: TGTGCCAGCAGCTTGGCGGGAGTCCGAGGCACCGGGGAGCTGTTTTTT. Encoded protein: CASSLAGVRGTGELFF. Full variable domain (outside the CDR3, taken from reference TRBV5-6 and TRBJ2-2): DAGVTQSPTHLIKTRGQQVTLRCSPKSGHDTVSWYQQALGQGPQFIFQYYEEEERQRGNFPDRFSGHQFPNYSSELNVNALLLGDSALYLCASSLAGVRGTGELFFGEGSRLTVL.

The chain uses TRBV6-1 and TRBJ1-1; TRBD1 might be the D (6 bases). Trimming took off 1 base at V and 8 bases at J, with 14 bases between the two ends. Germline V gene sequence: CDR1 MNHNS, CDR2 SASEGT. The CDR3 totals 14 residues. CDR3 sequence (DNA): TGTGCCAGCAGTGAAGGCTGGGTGACAGGCGAAGCTTTCTTT. Translated: CASSEGWVTGEAFF.

The chain is built from TRBV7-9 and TRBJ1-2; possible D gene TRBD1, 5 bases. Looked up from germline, CDR1 is SEHNR and CDR2 is FQNEAQ (reference sequence). Trimming pared 4 bases from V and 3 bases from J, leaving 12 bases between. The CDR3 length is 14 residues. The CDR3 sequence: CASSSMGPYYGYTF. The CDR3 nucleotides read TGTGCCAGCAGCTCCATGGGGCCGTACTATGGCTACACCTTC.

CDR3: CASSSHPYASGASTDTQYF. CDR3 sequence (DNA): TGTGCCAGTAGTAGCCACCCATATGCTAGCGGGGCGAGCACAGATACGCAGTATTTT. This sequence joins TRBV19 and TRBJ2-3; 9 bases agree with TRBD2. This CDR3 region has 19 residues. V dropped 4 bases and J dropped 0; count of bases not matched to a gene: 14. Per germline, CDR1 LNHDA and CDR2 SQIVND (reference sequence).

This clone was detected once. This chain connects TRBV19 to TRBJ2-3; TRBD2 agrees at 7 bases. V lost 3 bases, J lost 6 bases, and 9 bases stayed unmatched. Germline lookup yields CDR1 LNHDA and CDR2 SQIVND (reference sequence). This CDR3 spans 15 amino acids. In DNA, the CDR3 is TGTGCCAGTAGTATCCAGTCCCTAGCGGTCGATACGCAGTATTTT. Translated: CASSIQSLAVDTQYF.

The genes are TRBV27 and TRBJ1-1; D might be TRBD1 (5 bases). The CDR3 is 13 residues long. Germline lookup yields CDR1 MNHEY and CDR2 SMNVEV (reference sequence). With 4 bases removed from V and 4 bases from J, the gap between germline ends came to 10 bases. CDR3 residues: CASSYRGGTEAFF. The CDR3 nucleotides are TGTGCCAGCAGTTACCGGGGGGGCACTGAAGCTTTCTTT.

This chain links TRBV18 with TRBJ2-5, with 7 bases matching TRBD2. V lost 0 bases and J lost 0; bases outside the gene matches: 7. Per the germline V gene, CDR1 is KGHSH and CDR2 is LQKENI. CDR3 length equals 17 residues. The CDR3 bases are TGTGCCAGCTCACCACCGGTTGCTAGCGGAGACCAAGAGACCCAGTACTTC. Translation: CASSPPVASGDQETQYF.

The gene calls are TRBV2 and TRBJ2-6; 7 bases line up with TRBD1. The V gene end was trimmed by 7 bases and the J gene end by 2 bases; junction bases not matched to a gene: 8. Germline V gene data show CDR1 as SNHLY and CDR2 as FYNNEI. CDR3 size: 16 residues. The DNA for the CDR3 is TGTGCCAGCACCAAACCTACAGGGGCTGGGGCCAACGTCCTGACTTTC. It yields the protein CASTKPTGAGANVLTF.

Comments on this clone: The sample has other DNA sequences that encode this CDR3 too. The chain recombines TRBV7-2 with TRBJ1-5; TRBD1 is a possible D gene (5 bases). The CDR3 sequence is 15 residues long. The germline gives CDR1 SGHTA, CDR2 FQGNSA. Deletions cut 2 bases from V and 6 bases from J, with 14 bases between. CDR3 residues: CASSLNSQGGQPQHF. The CDR3, as DNA: TGTGCCAGCAGCTTAAATTCCCAGGGAGGTCAGCCCCAGCATTTT.

This clone was counted only a few times. CDR3 protein: CASSLGRDTANTEAFF. The CDR3 DNA is TGTGCCAGTAGTTTGGGCCGGGACACTGCGAACACTGAAGCTTTCTTT. This chain links TRBV19 with TRBJ1-1; tentative D call: TRBD1 (6 bases). Germline values: CDR1 LNHDA, CDR2 SQIVND (reference sequence). Trimming pared 5 bases from V and 1 base from J, leaving 17 bases between. The CDR3 totals 16 residues.

The V call is TRBV5-1, the J call TRBJ2-5, with 8 bases aligning to TRBD1. Germline V gene data show CDR1 as SGHRS and CDR2 as YFSETQ. This CDR3 spans 13 amino acids. J gave up 4 bases and V 4 bases, and 3 bases lay outside the gene matches. CDR3 sequence reads: CASSPGQGETQYF. DNA for the CDR3: TGCGCCAGCAGCCCAGGACAGGGAGAGACCCAGTACTTC.